The 18 T cell receptor beta chains listed next were all sequenced from one sample in a study of blood T cell repertoires in COVID-19. Repertoires were generated with immunoSEQ multiplex PCR, while TCRdb's copy carries only in-frame clones and drops some. The sample lists fewer than 300,000 clones, roughly 92% seen once, with around 2% in the top ten. Sequences were obtained from peripheral blood. The receptor set was obtained from a woman aged 25 to 39 with COVID-19, enrolled during active disease.

J is TRBJ1-2 and V is TRBV29-1; D not resolved. Trimming stripped 3 bases from V and 4 bases from J, with 18 bases between. The germline V gene encodes CDR1 SQVTM and CDR2 ANQGSEA. This CDR3 has 15 residues. In DNA, the CDR3 is TGCAGCGTTGATGGAGGGTCCGCCTTCCCCTATGGCTACACCTTC. Protein: CSVDGGSAFPYGYTF.

The chain couples TRBV6-6 to TRBJ1-1; no definite D call. The length of the CDR3 is 14 residues. Germline-derived CDR1 and CDR2 are MNHNY and SVGAGI (reference sequence). V shed 0 bases and J shed 3 bases, with 8 bases lying between them. CDR3 bases: TGTGCCAGCAGTTACTCCGTCGGGGACACTGAAGCTTTCTTT. It codes for CASSYSVGDTEAFF.

A single count supports this clone. The gene calls are TRBV27 and TRBJ1-5; 8 bases are shared with TRBD1. V was clipped by 6 bases and J by 5 bases; unmatched bases: 3. Germline CDR1 is MNHEY and CDR2 is SMNVEV (reference sequence). The CDR3 sequence is 13 residues long. The CDR3, as DNA: TGTGCCAGCAGCGGGACAGGTGATCAGCCCCAGCATTTT. Protein: CASSGTGDQPQHF.

The chain carries TRBV2 and TRBJ2-1; perhaps TRBD2 as D (5 bases). Trimming left V 7 bases short and J 0 bases short, with 10 bases between. In germline, CDR1 is SNHLY, CDR2 FYNNEI. The CDR3 extends over 14 amino acids. CDR3 loop: CASNPSSSYNEQFF. CDR3 DNA sequence: TGTGCCAGCAACCCTAGCAGCTCCTACAATGAGCAGTTCTTC.

The chain carries TRBV27 and TRBJ2-5, with 9 bases lining up with TRBD1. Germline loops: CDR1 MNHEY, CDR2 SMNVEV (reference sequence). V lost 6 bases to trimming and J lost 2 bases; unmatched junction nucleotides: 4. The CDR3 has 14 residues. DNA of the CDR3: TGTGCCAGCAGACCTGACAGGGGGCAAGAGACCCAGTACTTC. This translates into CASRPDRGQETQYF.

The chain links TRBV7-9 to TRBJ1-2; 9 bases map to TRBD1. Per the germline V gene, CDR1 is SEHNR and CDR2 is FQNEAQ (reference sequence). The J segment lost 4 bases and the V segment lost 1 base, leaving 1 base of the junction unmatched. The CDR3 is 14 amino acids. The CDR3 DNA sequence: TGTGCCAGCAGCTTAGGACAGGGGGGCTATGGCTACACCTTC. The encoded protein is CASSLGQGGYGYTF.

This chain links TRBV19 with TRBJ2-3, with a tentative D call TRBD1 (6 bases). Trimming shortened V by 5 bases and J by 4 bases, and 19 bases separated the two germline ends. The CDR3 totals 16 residues. Germline lookup yields CDR1 LNHDA and CDR2 SQIVND (reference sequence). CDR3 sequence: CASSLTGATGSDTQYF. The CDR3 region has the DNA TGTGCCAGTAGTTTAACTGGGGCGACAGGATCAGATACGCAGTATTTT.

J is TRBJ1-5 and V is TRBV19; 7 bases align to TRBD1. CDR3 size: 14 residues. Germline assignment: CDR1 LNHDA and CDR2 SQIVND (reference sequence). Trimming removed 8 bases from V and 0 bases from J; junction bases left unmatched: 4. CDR3 protein: CASHPGGSNQPQHF. CDR3 in DNA: TGTGCCAGTCACCCAGGGGGTAGCAATCAGCCCCAGCATTTT.

The J gene is TRBJ2-7, the V gene TRBV5-6, with TRBD2 identical over 8 bases. The trim removed 0 bases at V and 4 bases at J, leaving 6 bases unmatched. CDR3 length: 15 amino acids. Germline V gene lookup returns CDR1 SGHDT and CDR2 YYEEEE. CDR3 nucleotides: TGTGCCAGCAGCTTGGGTACACTAGCGGATTACGAGCAGTACTTC. This gives the protein CASSLGTLADYEQYF.

This chain joins TRBV27 and TRBJ2-7; possible D gene TRBD1, 6 bases. The CDR3 has 15 amino acids. V was clipped by 5 bases and J by 0 bases, with 14 bases between them. CDR1 is MNHEY and CDR2 is SMNVEV in the germline V gene (reference sequence). CDR3 in DNA: TGTGCCAGCAGTCGAACAGGGTCAGCCTCCTACGAGCAGTACTTC. Translated, it gives CASSRTGSASYEQYF.

The genes are TRBV19 and TRBJ1-5, with 10 bases aligning to TRBD1. Germline loops: CDR1 LNHDA, CDR2 SQIVND (reference sequence). The ends lost 5 bases at V and 2 bases at J; junction bases unmatched: 12. The CDR3 is 18 amino acids. In DNA, the CDR3 is TGTGCCAGTAGTCGGGACAGGGGTTGGGCGTTGGGCAATCAGCCCCAGCATTTT. Translated, it gives CASSRDRGWALGNQPQHF.

This sequence joins TRBV27 and TRBJ1-2; D not certain. Germline V gives CDR1 MNHEY, CDR2 SMNVEV (reference sequence). Trimming stripped 2 bases from V and 5 bases from J, with 9 bases between. The CDR3 has 13 amino acids. CDR3 DNA sequence: TGTGCCAGCAGTTTAAACAGTCGATATGGCTACACCTTC. It yields the protein CASSLNSRYGYTF.

A single count supports this clone. V gene TRBV2 combines with J gene TRBJ1-1; TRBD1 matches 10 bases. The CDR3 runs to 16 residues. Germline V gene data show CDR1 as SNHLY and CDR2 as FYNNEI. V was pared by 7 bases and J by 4 bases, with 12 bases of the junction left unmatched. This CDR3 is CASIYDRGHVSTEAFF. The CDR3 nucleotides read TGTGCCAGCATTTATGACAGGGGGCACGTTAGCACTGAAGCTTTCTTT.

The V call is TRBV23-1, the J call TRBJ1-3, with TRBD1 identical over 7 bases. TRBV23-1 counts as an open reading frame of uncertain function. V dropped 0 bases and J dropped 2; count of bases not matched to a gene: 7. The CDR3 covers 17 residues. This CDR3 reads CASSQSKQGSAGNTIYF. CDR3 DNA: TGCGCCAGCAGTCAATCGAAACAGGGGTCTGCTGGAAACACCATATATTTT.

As DNA, the CDR3 is TGTGCCAGTAGTGGAGCTTTGGACATAGATACGCAGTATTTT. Its protein product is CASSGALDIDTQYF. The rearrangement links TRBV19 to TRBJ2-3; D is possibly TRBD1 (5 bases). This CDR3 region has 14 residues. Germline V gene lookup returns CDR1 LNHDA and CDR2 SQIVND (reference sequence). V was pared by 5 bases and J by 5 bases, with 14 bases between.

The chain links TRBV7-3 to TRBJ2-3; TRBD2 matches 7 bases. The CDR3 contains 15 residues. V dropped 3 bases and J dropped 1; count of bases not matched to a gene: 4. Germline-derived CDR1 and CDR2 are SGHTA and FQGTGA. The CDR3: CASSFAGAGTDTQYF. DNA of the CDR3: TGTGCCAGCAGCTTCGCGGGAGCGGGCACAGATACGCAGTATTTT.

This sequence joins TRBV11-2 and TRBJ2-3; TRBD1 matches 11 bases. CDR1 and CDR2 from the germline V gene are SGHAT and FQNNGV. The length of the CDR3 is 17 residues. Trimming at V came to 1 base and at J to 3 bases, leaving 6 bases not matched to a gene. The CDR3 DNA reads as TGTGCCAGCAGCTTAGGCTCCGGACAGGGGGCGACAGATACGCAGTATTTT. Translating gives CASSLGSGQGATDTQYF.

CDR3 DNA sequence: TGCGCCAGCAGTGAATCGGGACACTCGAACACTGAAGCTTTCTTT. Its protein product is CASSESGHSNTEAFF. This rearrangement joins TRBV10-2 to TRBJ1-1; D may be TRBD1 (6 bases). The V end was cut by 3 bases, the J end by 1 base, with 12 bases between. Germline V gene sequence: CDR1 WSHSY, CDR2 SAAADI. This CDR3 is built from 15 residues.